This is a list of T cell receptor beta chains from one sample in a study of cytomegalovirus exposure and HLA in healthy donors. Sequenced by immunoSEQ multiplex PCR; TCRdb stores in-frame clones only, minus some. The sample records 100,000 to 120,000 clones, 15% being singletons. Material: PBMCs. These receptors were collected from a female donor in good health and CMV-seronegative. CDR3s include the opening cysteine and the closing phenylalanine or tryptophan. A D gene is named only where the DNA matches it firmly. Expanded clones are given a class, and other clones once, few, many or no size at all.

TRBV6-5,TRBJ2-7,-,-,CASSAVTSYEQYF,TGTGCCAGCAGCGCGGTCACCTCCTACGAGCAGTACTTC
TRBV5-4,TRBJ2-3,few,TRBD2,CASSFGGGSTDTQYF,TGTGCCAGCAGCTTTGGCGGGGGAAGCACAGATACGCAGTATTTT
TRBV2,TRBJ1-2,few,-,CASSEGQLYGYTF,TGTGCCAGCAGTGAAGGACAGCTCTATGGCTACACCTTC
TRBV15,TRBJ1-5,-,-,CATSRDRGQPQHF,TGTGCCACCAGCAGAGACAGGGGTCAGCCCCAGCATTTT
TRBV27,TRBJ1-5,few,TRBD1,CASRIRQGINQPQHF,TGTGCCAGCAGAATTCGACAGGGGATAAATCAGCCCCAGCATTTT
TRBV4-3,TRBJ2-2,few,-,CASSHVRGRELFF,TGCGCCAGCAGCCATGTTCGGGGAAGGGAGCTGTTTTTT
TRBV7-3,TRBJ2-5,few,TRBD1,CASSLGTEETQYF,TGTGCCAGCAGCTTAGGGACAGAAGAGACCCAGTACTTC
TRBV6-5,TRBJ1-2,few,TRBD1,CASRVGTGSFGYTF,TGTGCCAGCAGAGTGGGGACAGGATCATTTGGCTACACCTTC
TRBV27,TRBJ2-1,few,TRBD2,CASCAGGYNEQFF,TGTGCCAGCTGTGCGGGGGGTTACAATGAGCAGTTCTTC
TRBV28,TRBJ2-2,-,-,CASSPSGPNTGELFF,TGTGCCAGCAGCCCAAGCGGCCCGAACACCGGGGAGCTGTTTTTT
TRBV19,TRBJ2-5,-,TRBD2,CASSERGGETQYF,TGTGCCAGTAGTGAGCGGGGGGGTGAGACCCAGTACTTC
TRBV29-1,TRBJ2-7,-,-,CSVGSGTYEQYF,TGCAGCGTTGGTTCGGGTACCTACGAGCAGTACTTC
TRBV6-5,TRBJ2-3,-,TRBD2,CASSPGTRGADTQYF,TGTGCCAGCAGTCCCGGGACTAGGGGCGCAGATACGCAGTATTTT
TRBV2,TRBJ1-2,-,-,CASSVRGENLYGYTF,TGTGCCAGCAGTGTTCGAGGAGAGAACCTCTATGGCTACACCTTC
TRBV30,TRBJ2-7,few,-,CAWSASRSYEQYF,TGTGCCTGGAGTGCTAGCAGATCCTACGAGCAGTACTTC
TRBV25-1,TRBJ1-4,-,-,CASSEETSFEKLFF,TGTGCCAGCAGTGAAGAAACGAGCTTCGAAAAACTGTTTTTT
TRBV4-3,TRBJ1-1,-,-,CASSQDIKGTEAFF,TGCGCCAGCAGCCAAGATATTAAAGGGACAGAAGCTTTCTTT
TRBV4-1,TRBJ1-1,few,-,CASSQDGLMNTEAFF,TGCGCCAGCAGCCAAGACGGACTCATGAACACTGAAGCTTTCTTT
TRBV29-1,TRBJ1-6,-,-,CSVAVREGSPLHF,TGCAGCGTTGCGGTCAGGGAAGGTTCACCCCTCCACTTT
TRBV27,TRBJ1-1,-,-,CASTPRSTAVTEAFF,TGTGCCAGCACCCCCCGATCTACAGCTGTCACTGAAGCTTTCTTT
TRBV15,TRBJ1-4,-,-,CATSRDIPEMGGTNEKLFF,TGTGCCACCAGCAGAGATATCCCCGAGATGGGGGGTACTAATGAAAAACTGTTTTTT
TRBV9,TRBJ2-1,few,-,CASSVGRNEQFF,TGTGCCAGCAGCGTAGGCAGGAATGAGCAGTTCTTC
TRBV6-5,TRBJ1-1,few,TRBD1,CASSRGRTEAFF,TGTGCCAGCAGCAGGGGGCGTACTGAAGCTTTCTTT
TRBV6-1,TRBJ1-6,many,-,CASSDRENSPLHF,TGTGCCAGCAGTGACAGGGAAAATTCACCCCTCCACTTT
TRBV30,TRBJ2-5,few,-,CAWSRKPQETQYF,TGTGCCTGGAGTAGAAAGCCCCAAGAGACCCAGTACTTC
TRBV29-1,TRBJ2-3,-,-,CSEIARGSGDTQYF,TGCAGCGAGATAGCGAGAGGGAGTGGAGATACGCAGTATTTT
TRBV7-8,TRBJ1-1,many,TRBD1,CASSLRDRGSNTEAFF,TGTGCCAGCAGCCTCCGGGACAGGGGTAGTAACACTGAAGCTTTCTTT
TRBV29-1,TRBJ2-3,-,TRBD1,CSVNDRGGTDTQYF,TGCAGCGTTAACGACAGGGGTGGCACAGATACGCAGTATTTT
TRBV7-2,TRBJ2-7,-,-,CASNFDGGPGEQYF,TGTGCCAGCAACTTTGACGGGGGGCCGGGGGAGCAGTACTTC
TRBV15,TRBJ2-5,few,-,CATSRDGATQETQYF,TGTGCCACCAGCAGAGATGGGGCTACACAAGAGACCCAGTACTTC
TRBV9,TRBJ2-7,-,TRBD1,CASSARDRGGEQYF,TGTGCCAGCAGCGCTCGGGACAGGGGAGGAGAGCAGTACTTC
TRBV29-1,TRBJ1-2,few,-,CSVRGGYGYTF,TGCAGCGTTCGGGGGGGCTATGGCTACACCTTC
TRBV15,TRBJ2-1,-,TRBD2,CATSRVETSGRVGGNEQFF,TGTGCCACCAGCAGAGTCGAGACTAGCGGGAGGGTCGGTGGCAATGAGCAGTTCTTC
TRBV9,TRBJ2-1,few,TRBD2,CASSHSGGMYNEQFF,TGTGCCAGCAGCCATAGCGGGGGGATGTACAATGAGCAGTTCTTC
TRBV4-3,TRBJ1-1,-,-,CASTSTGLNTEAFF,TGCGCCAGCACAAGCACAGGGTTAAACACTGAAGCTTTCTTT
TRBV9,TRBJ2-7,-,TRBD1,CASSESGTVTYEQYF,TGTGCCAGCAGCGAATCCGGGACAGTTACCTACGAGCAGTACTTC
TRBV28,TRBJ1-1,-,-,CASSSYRGGSNTEAFF,TGTGCCAGCAGTTCTTATCGGGGGGGGTCGAACACTGAAGCTTTCTTT
TRBV9,TRBJ1-6,few,-,CASSVGGGDSPLHF,TGTGCCAGCAGCGTAGGGGGAGGGGATTCACCCCTCCACTTT
TRBV6-6,TRBJ1-2,many,TRBD1,CASSWTGEGYTF,TGTGCCAGCAGTTGGACAGGGGAGGGCTACACCTTC
TRBV7-6,TRBJ2-5,few,TRBD2,CASSLGRLAGGKETQYF,TGTGCCAGCAGCCTCGGTAGGCTAGCGGGAGGTAAAGAGACCCAGTACTTC
TRBV9,TRBJ2-4,-,-,CASSAELAKNIQYF,TGTGCCAGCAGCGCCGAGCTAGCCAAAAACATTCAGTACTTC
TRBV29-1,TRBJ2-3,few,TRBD2,CSVEKVAGGGADTQYF,TGCAGCGTTGAGAAGGTAGCGGGAGGGGGGGCAGATACGCAGTATTTT
TRBV5-8,TRBJ2-1,few,-,CASSVELGYNEQFF,TGTGCCAGCAGCGTCGAACTAGGCTACAATGAGCAGTTCTTC
TRBV6-5,TRBJ1-2,few,TRBD1,CASRTGEGGYTF,TGTGCCAGCAGGACAGGGGAAGGGGGCTACACCTTC
TRBV29-1,TRBJ2-1,few,-,CSIIQVGQFF,TGCAGCATTATCCAGGTTGGGCAGTTCTTC
TRBV7-8,TRBJ2-3,-,-,CASSRVPSGGNADTQYF,TGTGCCAGCAGCCGAGTACCCTCTGGCGGTAACGCAGATACGCAGTATTTT
TRBV5-1,TRBJ1-1,-,-,CASIFEQGGRKAFF,TGCGCCAGCATCTTCGAACAGGGTGGGAGAAAAGCTTTCTTT
TRBV12-5,TRBJ2-5,-,TRBD2,CASGLGAGRSQETQYF,TGTGCTAGTGGTTTGGGAGCGGGGCGCTCCCAAGAGACCCAGTACTTC